This T cell receptor (beta chain) originates from a study of blood T cell repertoires in COVID-19. This clone was detected a few times. Some clones are missing from TCRdb's copy, which holds only in-frame ones; the method was immunoSEQ multiplex PCR. Here the sample spans around 210,000 clones, 80% to 90% being singletons. The sequenced material came from peripheral blood. The clonotype originates from a woman in her 70s with acute or convalescent COVID-19.

The DNA of the CDR3 is TGTGCCAGCAGTTTACGGACAGGGACAACCTCTGAAGCTTTCTTT. It yields the protein CASSLRTGTTSEAFF. The genes are TRBV28 and TRBJ1-1; 8 positions match TRBD1. Per germline, CDR1 MDHEN and CDR2 SYDVKM. After removal of 2 bases from V and 6 bases from J, the junction contained 8 bases not matched to a gene. The CDR3 is made up of 15 amino acids. The whole variable domain, remainder taken from reference TRBV28 and TRBJ1-1, is DVKVTQSSRYLVKRTGEKVFLECVQDMDHENMFWYRQDPGLGLRLIYFSYDVKMKEKGDIPEGYSVSREKKERFSLILESASTNQTSMYLCASSLRTGTTSEAFFGQGTRLTVV.